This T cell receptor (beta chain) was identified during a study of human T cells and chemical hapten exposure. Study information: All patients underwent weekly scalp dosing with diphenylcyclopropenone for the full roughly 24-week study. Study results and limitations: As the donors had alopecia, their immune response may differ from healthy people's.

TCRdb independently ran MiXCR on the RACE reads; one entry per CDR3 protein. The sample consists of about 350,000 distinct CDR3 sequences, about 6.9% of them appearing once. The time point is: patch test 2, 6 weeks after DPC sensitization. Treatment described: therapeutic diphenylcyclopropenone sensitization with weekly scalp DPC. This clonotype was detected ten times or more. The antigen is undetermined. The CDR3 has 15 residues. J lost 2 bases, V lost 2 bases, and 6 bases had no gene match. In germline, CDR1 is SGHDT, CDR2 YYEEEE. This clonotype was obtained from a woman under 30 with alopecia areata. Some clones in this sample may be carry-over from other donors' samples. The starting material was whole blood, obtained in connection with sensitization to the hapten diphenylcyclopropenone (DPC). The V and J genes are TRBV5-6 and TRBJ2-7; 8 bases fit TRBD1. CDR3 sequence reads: CASSFQGAGPYEQYF. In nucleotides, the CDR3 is TGTGCCAGCAGCTTTCAGGGGGCTGGGCCCTACGAGCAGTACTTC.